The source of this TCR beta chain is a study of regulatory T cells in long-lasting Graves disease. Study-wide background: Newly diagnosed Graves' patients had taken antithyroid drugs under 3 months.

The CDR3 length is 14 residues. V lost 1 base, J lost 12 bases, and 18 bases lay in between. Relying on iRepertoire HTBI primers and Arm-PCR of CDR3 regions, the team built TCR beta libraries. TCRdb fed the multiplex PCR reads into MiXCR, producing one record per CDR3 protein. The table lists approximately 470,000 distinct CDR3 sequences, under 20% of them singletons. The time point denotes: newly diagnosed GD, antithyroid drugs for less than 3 months. Making the TCR library involved RNA that had been extracted from PBMCs. The same sample was also studied in work on T cells in Graves' hyperthyroidism and ophthalmopathy.

The clonotype comes from a man aged 40-49 years with Graves disease. Sequences were derived from peripheral blood mononuclear cells (PBMCs), sampled at new diagnosis, from a patient treated with antithyroid drugs. The V call is TRBV12-3 or TRBV12-4, the J call TRBJ1-2; D possibly corresponds to TRBD1 (5 bases). As DNA, the CDR3 is TGTGCCAGCAGTTTAGGGGGAGACGGGGGTCAGGACACCTTC. Its protein product is CASSLGGDGGQDTF.